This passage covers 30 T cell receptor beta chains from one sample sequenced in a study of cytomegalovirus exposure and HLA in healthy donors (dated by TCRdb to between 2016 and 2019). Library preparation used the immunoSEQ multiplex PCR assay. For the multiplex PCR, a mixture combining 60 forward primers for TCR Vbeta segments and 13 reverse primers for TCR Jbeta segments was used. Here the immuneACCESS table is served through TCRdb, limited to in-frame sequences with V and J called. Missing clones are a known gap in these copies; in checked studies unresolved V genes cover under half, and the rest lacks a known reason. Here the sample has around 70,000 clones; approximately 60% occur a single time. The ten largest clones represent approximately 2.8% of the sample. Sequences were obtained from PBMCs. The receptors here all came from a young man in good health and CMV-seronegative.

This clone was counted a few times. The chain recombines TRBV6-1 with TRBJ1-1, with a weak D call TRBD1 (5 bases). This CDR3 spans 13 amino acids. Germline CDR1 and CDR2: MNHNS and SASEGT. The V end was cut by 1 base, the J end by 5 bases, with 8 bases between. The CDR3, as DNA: TGTGCCAGCAGTGAAGGCAGGGTGACTGAAGCTTTCTTT. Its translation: CASSEGRVTEAFF.

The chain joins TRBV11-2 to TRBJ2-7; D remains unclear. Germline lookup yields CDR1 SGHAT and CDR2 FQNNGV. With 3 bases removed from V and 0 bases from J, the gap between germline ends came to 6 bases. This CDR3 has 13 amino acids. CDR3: CASSFSTSYEQYF. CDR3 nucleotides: TGTGCCAGCAGCTTTAGCACCTCCTACGAGCAGTACTTC. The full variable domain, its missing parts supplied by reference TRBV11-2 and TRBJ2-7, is EAGVAQSPRYKIIEKRQSVAFWCNPISGHATLYWYQQILGQGPKLLIQFQNNGVVDDSQLPKDRFSAERLKGVDSTLKIQPAKLEDSAVYLCASSFSTSYEQYFGPGTRLTVT.

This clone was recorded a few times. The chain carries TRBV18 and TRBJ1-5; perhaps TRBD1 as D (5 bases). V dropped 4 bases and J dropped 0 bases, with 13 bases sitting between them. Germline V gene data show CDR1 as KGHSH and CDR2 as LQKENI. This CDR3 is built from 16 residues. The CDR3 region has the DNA TGTGCCAGCTCACTTCAGGGCCCAAATAGCAATCAGCCCCAGCATTTT. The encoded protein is CASSLQGPNSNQPQHF.

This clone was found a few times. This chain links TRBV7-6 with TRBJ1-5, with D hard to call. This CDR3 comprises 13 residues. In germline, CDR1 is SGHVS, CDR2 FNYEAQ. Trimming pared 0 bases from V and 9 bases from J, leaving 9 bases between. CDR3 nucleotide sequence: TGTGCCAGCAGCTTAGCGGCGGGGTCGCCCCAGCATTTT. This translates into CASSLAAGSPQHF.

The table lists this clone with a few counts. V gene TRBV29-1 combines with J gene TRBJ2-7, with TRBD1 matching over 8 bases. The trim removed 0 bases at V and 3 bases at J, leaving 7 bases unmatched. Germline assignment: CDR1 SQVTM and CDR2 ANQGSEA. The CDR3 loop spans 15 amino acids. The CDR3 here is CSVEDRGRGGYEQYF. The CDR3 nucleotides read TGCAGCGTTGAAGACAGGGGGCGGGGTGGCTACGAGCAGTACTTC.

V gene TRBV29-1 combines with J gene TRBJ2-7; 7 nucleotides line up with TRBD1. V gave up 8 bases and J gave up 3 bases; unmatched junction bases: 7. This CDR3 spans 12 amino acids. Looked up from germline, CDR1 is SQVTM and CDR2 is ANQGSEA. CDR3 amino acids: CSTRSGGYEQYF. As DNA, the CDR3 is TGCAGCACAAGATCAGGGGGCTACGAGCAGTACTTC.

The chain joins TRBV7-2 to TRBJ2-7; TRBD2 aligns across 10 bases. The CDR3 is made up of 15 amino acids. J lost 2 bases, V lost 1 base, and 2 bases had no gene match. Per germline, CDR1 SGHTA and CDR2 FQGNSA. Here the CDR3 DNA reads TGTGCCAGCAGCTTAGGCCTAGCGGGGGCCTACGAGCAGTACTTC. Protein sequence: CASSLGLAGAYEQYF.

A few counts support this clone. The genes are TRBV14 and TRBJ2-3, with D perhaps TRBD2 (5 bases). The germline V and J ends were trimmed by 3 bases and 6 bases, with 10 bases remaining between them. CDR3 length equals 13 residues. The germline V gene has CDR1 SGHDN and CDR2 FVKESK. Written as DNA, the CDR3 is TGTGCCAGCAGCCACAGTCGCGGGGATACGCAGTATTTT. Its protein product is CASSHSRGDTQYF.

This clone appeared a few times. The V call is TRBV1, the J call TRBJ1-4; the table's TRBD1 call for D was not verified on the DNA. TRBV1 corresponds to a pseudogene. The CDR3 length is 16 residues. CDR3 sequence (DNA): TGCACCAGCAGCCAATTCTGGGACAGGACTAATGAAAAACTGTTTTTT. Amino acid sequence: CTSSQFWDRTNEKLFF.

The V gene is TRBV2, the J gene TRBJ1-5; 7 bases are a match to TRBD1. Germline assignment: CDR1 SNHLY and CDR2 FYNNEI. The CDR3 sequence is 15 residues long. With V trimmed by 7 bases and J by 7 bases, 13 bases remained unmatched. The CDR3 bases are TGTGCCAGCATGGGCGGGACAGCGGATGTGCAGCCCCAGCATTTT. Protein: CASMGGTADVQPQHF.

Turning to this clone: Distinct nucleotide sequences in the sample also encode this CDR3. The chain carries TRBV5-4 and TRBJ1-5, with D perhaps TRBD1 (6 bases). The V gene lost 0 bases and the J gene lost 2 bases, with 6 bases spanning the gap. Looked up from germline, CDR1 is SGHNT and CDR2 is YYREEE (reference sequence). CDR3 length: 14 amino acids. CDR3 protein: CASSLAGGNQPQHF. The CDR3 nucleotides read TGTGCCAGCAGCTTGGCAGGGGGCAATCAGCCCCAGCATTTT.

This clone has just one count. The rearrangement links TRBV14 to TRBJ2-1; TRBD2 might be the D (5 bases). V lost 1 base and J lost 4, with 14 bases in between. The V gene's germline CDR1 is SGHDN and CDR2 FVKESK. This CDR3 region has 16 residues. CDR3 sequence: CASSQGWSRGYNEQFF. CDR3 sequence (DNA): TGTGCCAGCAGCCAAGGTTGGTCCCGGGGATACAATGAGCAGTTCTTC. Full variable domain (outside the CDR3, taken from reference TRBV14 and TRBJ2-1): EAGVTQFPSHSVIEKGQTVTLRCDPISGHDNLYWYRRVMGKEIKFLLHFVKESKQDESGMPNNRFLAERTGGTYSTLKVQPAELEDSGVYFCASSQGWSRGYNEQFFGPGTRLTVL.

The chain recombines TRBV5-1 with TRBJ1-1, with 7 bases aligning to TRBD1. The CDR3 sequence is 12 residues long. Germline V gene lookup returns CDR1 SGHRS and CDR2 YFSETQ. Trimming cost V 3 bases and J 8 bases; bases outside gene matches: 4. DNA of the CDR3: TGCGCCAGCAGCTCGGGGACAGAAGAAGCTTTCTTT. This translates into CASSSGTEEAFF.

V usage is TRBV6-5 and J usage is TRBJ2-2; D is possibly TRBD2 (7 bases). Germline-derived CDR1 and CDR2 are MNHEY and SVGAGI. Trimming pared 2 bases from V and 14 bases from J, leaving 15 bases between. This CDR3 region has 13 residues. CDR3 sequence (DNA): TGTGCCAGCAGTTACGAGTGGGGGGGCGACCTGTTTTTT. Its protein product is CASSYEWGGDLFF.

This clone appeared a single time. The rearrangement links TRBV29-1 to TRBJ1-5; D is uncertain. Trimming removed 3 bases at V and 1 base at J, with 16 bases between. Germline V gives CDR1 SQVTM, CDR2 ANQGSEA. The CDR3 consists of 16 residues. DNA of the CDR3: TGCAGCGTTGAGTGTGTGGTTACAACGAGCAATCAGCCCCAGCATTTT. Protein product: CSVECVVTTSNQPQHF.

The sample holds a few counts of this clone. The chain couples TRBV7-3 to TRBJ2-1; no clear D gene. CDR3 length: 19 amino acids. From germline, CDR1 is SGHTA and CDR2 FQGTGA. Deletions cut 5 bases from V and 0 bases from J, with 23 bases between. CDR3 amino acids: CASSQLGFRISSSYNEQFF. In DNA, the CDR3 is TGTGCCAGCAGCCAACTCGGGTTCCGAATATCTAGCTCCTACAATGAGCAGTTCTTC.

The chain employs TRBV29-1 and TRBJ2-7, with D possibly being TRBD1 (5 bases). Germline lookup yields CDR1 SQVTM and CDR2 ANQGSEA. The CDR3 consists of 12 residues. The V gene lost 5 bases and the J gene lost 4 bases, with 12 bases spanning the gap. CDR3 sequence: CSVSTGLYEQYF. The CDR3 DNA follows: TGCAGCGTTTCTACAGGCTTGTACGAGCAGTACTTC.

The CDR3 protein is CASSFGVETSGYSYEQYF. CDR3 in DNA: TGTGCCAGCAGCTTTGGTGTGGAGACTAGCGGGTACTCCTACGAGCAGTACTTC. The chain joins TRBV11-2 to TRBJ2-7; TRBD2 matches 10 bases. Per the germline V gene, CDR1 is SGHAT and CDR2 is FQNNGV. The CDR3 runs 18 residues. Trimming at V came to 3 bases and at J to 0 bases, leaving 11 bases not matched to a gene. The variable domain in full, with the rest retrieved from reference TRBV11-2 and TRBJ2-7, is EAGVAQSPRYKIIEKRQSVAFWCNPISGHATLYWYQQILGQGPKLLIQFQNNGVVDDSQLPKDRFSAERLKGVDSTLKIQPAKLEDSAVYLCASSFGVETSGYSYEQYFGPGTRLTVT.

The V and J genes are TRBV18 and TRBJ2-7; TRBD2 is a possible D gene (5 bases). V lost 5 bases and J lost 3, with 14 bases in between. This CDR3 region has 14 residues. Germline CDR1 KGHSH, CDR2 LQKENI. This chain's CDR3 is CASSTGNGDYEQYF. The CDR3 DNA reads TGTGCCAGCTCAACCGGGAACGGTGACTACGAGCAGTACTTC.

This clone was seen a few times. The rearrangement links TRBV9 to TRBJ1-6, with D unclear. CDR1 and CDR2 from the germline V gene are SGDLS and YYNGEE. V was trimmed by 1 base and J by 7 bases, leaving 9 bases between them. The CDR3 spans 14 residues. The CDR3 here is CASSVSGSNSPLHF. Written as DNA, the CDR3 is TGTGCCAGCAGCGTATCCGGGTCCAATTCACCCCTCCACTTT. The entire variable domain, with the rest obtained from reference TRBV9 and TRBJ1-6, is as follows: DSGVTQTPKHLITATGQRVTLRCSPRSGDLSVYWYQQSLDQGLQFLIQYYNGEERAKGNILERFSAQQFPDLHSELNLSSLELGDSALYFCASSVSGSNSPLHFGNGTRLTVT.

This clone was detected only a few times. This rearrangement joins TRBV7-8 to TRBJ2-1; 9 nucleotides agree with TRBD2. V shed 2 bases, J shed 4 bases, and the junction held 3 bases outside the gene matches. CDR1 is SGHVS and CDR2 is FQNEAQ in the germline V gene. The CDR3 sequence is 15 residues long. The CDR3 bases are TGTGCCAGCAGCTTAAGACTAGCGGTATACAATGAGCAGTTCTTC. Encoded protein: CASSLRLAVYNEQFF.

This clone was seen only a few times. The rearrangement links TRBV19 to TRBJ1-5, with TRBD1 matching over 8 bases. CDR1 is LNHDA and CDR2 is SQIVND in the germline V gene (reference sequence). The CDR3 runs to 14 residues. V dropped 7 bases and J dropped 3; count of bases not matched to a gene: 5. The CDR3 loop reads CASITTGANQPQHF. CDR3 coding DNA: TGTGCCAGTATTACGACAGGGGCCAATCAGCCCCAGCATTTT.

Here the CDR3 reads CASSLAGDSSGGIAYF. CDR3 nucleotides: TGCGCCAGCAGCTTGGCCGGGGACTCCTCAGGTGGAATCGCGTACTTC. J is TRBJ2-4 and V is TRBV5-1; maybe TRBD2 (6 bases). The V gene's germline CDR1 is SGHRS and CDR2 YFSETQ. CDR3 length: 16 amino acids. V was trimmed by 0 bases and J by 15 bases, leaving 25 bases between them.

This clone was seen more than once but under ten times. The CDR3 DNA sequence: TGCGCCAGCAGCTTGGCGGAAGGGAGGGTTCCCGGGGAGCTGTTTTTT. This gives the protein CASSLAEGRVPGELFF. The V and J genes are TRBV5-1 and TRBJ2-2; 7 bases fit TRBD2. This CDR3 is built from 16 residues. V lost 0 bases to trimming and J lost 6 bases; unmatched junction nucleotides: 8. Germline V gene data show CDR1 as SGHRS and CDR2 as YFSETQ.

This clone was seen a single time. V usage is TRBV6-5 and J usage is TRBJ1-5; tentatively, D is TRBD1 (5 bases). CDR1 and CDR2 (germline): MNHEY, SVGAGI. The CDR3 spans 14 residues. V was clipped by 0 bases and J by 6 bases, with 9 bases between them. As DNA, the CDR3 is TGTGCCAGCAGTTACTCTGGGGGGACTCAGCCCCAGCATTTT. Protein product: CASSYSGGTQPQHF.

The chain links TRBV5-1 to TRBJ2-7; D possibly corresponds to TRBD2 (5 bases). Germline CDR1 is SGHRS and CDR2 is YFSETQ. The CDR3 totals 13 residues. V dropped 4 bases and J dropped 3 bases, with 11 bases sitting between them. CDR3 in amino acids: CASSTGTNYEQYF. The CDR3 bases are TGCGCCAGCAGCACGGGAACCAACTACGAGCAGTACTTC.

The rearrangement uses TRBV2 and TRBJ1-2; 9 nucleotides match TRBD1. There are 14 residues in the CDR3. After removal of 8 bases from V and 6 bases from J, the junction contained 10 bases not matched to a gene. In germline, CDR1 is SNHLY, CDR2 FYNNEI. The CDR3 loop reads CASRAHRGQDGYTF. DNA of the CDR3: TGTGCCAGCCGAGCGCACAGGGGGCAGGATGGCTACACCTTC.

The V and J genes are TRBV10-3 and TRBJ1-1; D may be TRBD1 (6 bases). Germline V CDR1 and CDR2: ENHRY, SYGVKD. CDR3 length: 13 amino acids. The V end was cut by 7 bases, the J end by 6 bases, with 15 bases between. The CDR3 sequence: CAIKGQPHAEAFF. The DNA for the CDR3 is TGTGCCATCAAAGGACAGCCGCACGCTGAAGCTTTCTTT.

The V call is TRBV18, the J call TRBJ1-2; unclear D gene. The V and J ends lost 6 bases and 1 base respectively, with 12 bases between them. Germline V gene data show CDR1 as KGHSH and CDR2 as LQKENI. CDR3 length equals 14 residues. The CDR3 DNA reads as TGTGCCAGCTCGCCAACGGAGTTTAACTATGGCTACACCTTC. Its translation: CASSPTEFNYGYTF.

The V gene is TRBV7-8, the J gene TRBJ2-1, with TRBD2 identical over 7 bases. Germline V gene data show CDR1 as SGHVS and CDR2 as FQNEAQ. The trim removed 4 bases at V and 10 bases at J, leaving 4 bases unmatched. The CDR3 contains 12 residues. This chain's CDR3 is CASSSQRGEQFF. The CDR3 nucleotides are TGTGCCAGCAGCTCGCAGCGGGGAGAGCAGTTCTTC.